Below are 9 T cell receptor beta chains sequenced from a single sample in a study of pediatric ulcerative colitis. Measured with immunoSEQ multiplex PCR; TCRdb has only the in-frame clones, and not every one. The sample lists roughly 18,000 clones; 70% to 85% were seen once. The rectum was sampled with one to two pinch biopsies at colonoscopy. The sequenced sample was gut tissue. The origin of the receptors is a boy aged 5-17 years with moderate ulcerative colitis.

This clone occurred once. The V and J genes are TRBV7-9 and TRBJ1-2; possibly TRBD1 for D (6 bases). With 5 bases removed from V and 6 bases from J, the gap between germline ends came to 22 bases. The CDR3 is 16 residues long. CDR1 and CDR2 (germline): SEHNR, FQNEAQ (reference sequence). The CDR3 here is CASSGRRTGGTHGYTF. CDR3 coding DNA: TGTGCCAGCAGCGGCCGAAGGACGGGAGGGACACATGGCTACACCTTC.

This chain connects TRBV5-1 to TRBJ1-1; D gene uncertain. The CDR3 is 17 residues long. Germline loops: CDR1 SGHRS, CDR2 YFSETQ. The germline V and J ends were trimmed by 1 base and 5 bases, with 21 bases remaining between them. CDR3 bases: TGCGCCAGCAGCTTGTTTGGTGGTGGGTTCGGTGGAACTGAAGCTTTCTTT. It specifies CASSLFGGGFGGTEAFF.

The rearrangement links TRBV25-1 to TRBJ1-1; no firm D call. This CDR3 contains 13 residues. Germline V gene data show CDR1 as MGHDK and CDR2 as SYGVNS. V was shortened by 6 bases and J by 5 bases, with 13 bases between the two germline ends. The CDR3 DNA sequence: TGTGCCAGCAGGAAAGGGAGTATGACTGAAGCTTTCTTT. This translates into CASRKGSMTEAFF.

The chain employs TRBV11-2 and TRBJ1-3; D is ambiguous. The CDR3 runs 15 residues. CDR1 is SGHAT, CDR2 FQNNGV, per germline. V was pared by 1 base and J by 4 bases, with 11 bases between. The CDR3 DNA reads as TGTGCCAGCAGCTTAGTCGGAACCTACGGAAACACCATATATTTT. Protein sequence: CASSLVGTYGNTIYF.

This clone appeared a single time. The J gene is TRBJ1-1, the V gene TRBV5-6; 8 bases align to TRBD1. Germline lookup yields CDR1 SGHDT and CDR2 YYEEEE. V shed 4 bases and J 4 bases; nucleotides not matched to a gene: 3. The CDR3 is made up of 13 amino acids. Here the CDR3 DNA reads TGTGCCAGCAGCGGAACAGGGGGCACTGAAGCTTTCTTT. It is translated as CASSGTGGTEAFF.

In this sample, this clone turned up a few times. The gene calls are TRBV6-1 and TRBJ1-4; D remains unclear. Per germline, CDR1 MNHNS and CDR2 SASEGT. Trimming took off 1 base at V and 8 bases at J, with 11 bases between the two ends. The CDR3 has 14 amino acids. The CDR3 is CASSEGTRGEKLFF. The CDR3 DNA follows: TGTGCCAGCAGTGAAGGGACCCGTGGGGAAAAACTGTTTTTT.

Comment on this clone: A read error may account for a junction end that differs from germline. The genes are TRBV6-5 and TRBJ2-7, with D uncertain. The V gene's germline CDR1 is MNHEY and CDR2 SVGAGI. The length of the CDR3 is 15 residues. This CDR3 is CASSYSDRNNYEQYF. The CDR3 bases are TGTGCTAGCAGTTACTCGGATCGGAATAACTACGAGCAGTACTTC.

V usage is TRBV10-2 and J usage is TRBJ1-4; D unresolved. The CDR3 length is 12 residues. Germline V lookup: CDR1 WSHSY, CDR2 SAAADI. Between the trimmed V and J ends, which lost 6 bases and 11 bases, there was a span of 13 bases. The CDR3 protein is CASSERMRKLFF. The CDR3 DNA is TGCGCCAGCAGCGAGCGAATGAGGAAACTGTTTTTT.

The gene calls are TRBV12-5 and TRBJ1-1; TRBD1 agrees at 9 bases. CDR3 size: 16 residues. Germline assignment: CDR1 LGHNT and CDR2 FRNRAP. J was trimmed by 1 base and V by 4 bases; bases with no gene match: 7. The CDR3 nucleotides read TGTGCTAGTGGTTCTATATTGGGACAGGGGAACACTGAAGCTTTCTTT. This translates into CASGSILGQGNTEAFF.